One TCR beta chain is described in this entry. The repertoire was sequenced with immunoSEQ multiplex PCR; TCRdb's copy has only in-frame clones and lacks some. The sample consists of around 130,000 clones, around 90% of them appearing once. The data derive from a study of T cell responses to AZD1222 COVID-19 vaccine. The sequenced sample was peripheral blood, obtained 28 days after the second dose of the MenACWY control vaccine. This clonotype originated in an adult who received the MenACWY meningococcal vaccine as a control.

The CDR3 nucleotides are TGTGCCAGCAGCACCACTCCCGGGGCCCTGTCTGAAGCTTTCTTT. Protein sequence: CASSTTPGALSEAFF. The gene calls are TRBV9 and TRBJ1-1, with D perhaps TRBD1 (5 bases). The CDR3 has 15 residues. Germline CDR1 SGDLS, CDR2 YYNGEE. With 4 bases removed from V and 6 bases from J, the gap between germline ends came to 19 bases.